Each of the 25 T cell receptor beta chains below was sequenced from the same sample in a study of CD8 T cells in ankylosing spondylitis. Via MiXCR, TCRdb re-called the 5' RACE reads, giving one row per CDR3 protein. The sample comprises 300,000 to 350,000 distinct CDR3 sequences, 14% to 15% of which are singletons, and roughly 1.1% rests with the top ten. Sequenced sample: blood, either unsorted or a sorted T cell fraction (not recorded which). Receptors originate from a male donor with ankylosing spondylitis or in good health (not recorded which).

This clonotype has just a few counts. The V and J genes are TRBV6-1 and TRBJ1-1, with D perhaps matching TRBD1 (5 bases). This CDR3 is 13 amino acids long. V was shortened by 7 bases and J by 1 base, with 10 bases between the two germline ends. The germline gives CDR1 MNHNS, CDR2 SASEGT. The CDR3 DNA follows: TGTGCCAGCATCGGACACCGGAACACTGAAGCTTTCTTT. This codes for CASIGHRNTEAFF.

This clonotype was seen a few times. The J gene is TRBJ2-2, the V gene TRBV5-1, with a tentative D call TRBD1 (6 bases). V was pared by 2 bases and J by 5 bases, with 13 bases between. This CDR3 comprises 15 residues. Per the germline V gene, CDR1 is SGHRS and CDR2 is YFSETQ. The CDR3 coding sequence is TGCGCCAGCAGCTTAATTCAAGGGGGAACCGGGGAGCTGTTTTTT. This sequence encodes CASSLIQGGTGELFF.

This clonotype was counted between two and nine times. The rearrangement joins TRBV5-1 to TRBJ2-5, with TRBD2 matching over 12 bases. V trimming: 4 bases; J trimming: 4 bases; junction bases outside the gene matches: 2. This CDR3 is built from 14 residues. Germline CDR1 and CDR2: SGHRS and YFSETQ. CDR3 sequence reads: CASSRTSGVETQYF. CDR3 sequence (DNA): TGCGCCAGCAGCCGGACTAGCGGGGTAGAGACCCAGTACTTC.

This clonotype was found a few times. The CDR3, as DNA: TGTGCCAGCACCGCCGGGACAGGGGGAGAGTATGGCTACACCTTC. Translation: CASTAGTGGEYGYTF. The V call is TRBV5-6, the J call TRBJ1-2; 11 nucleotides match TRBD1. The CDR3 contains 15 residues. Germline V gene sequence: CDR1 SGHDT, CDR2 YYEEEE. J gave up 5 bases and V 6 bases, and 9 bases lay outside the gene matches.

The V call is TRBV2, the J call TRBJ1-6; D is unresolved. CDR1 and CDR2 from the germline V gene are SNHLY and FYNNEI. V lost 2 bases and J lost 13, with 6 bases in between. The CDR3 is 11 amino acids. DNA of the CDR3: TGTGCCAGCAGTGAATTAGTTCCCCTCCACTTT. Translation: CASSELVPLHF.

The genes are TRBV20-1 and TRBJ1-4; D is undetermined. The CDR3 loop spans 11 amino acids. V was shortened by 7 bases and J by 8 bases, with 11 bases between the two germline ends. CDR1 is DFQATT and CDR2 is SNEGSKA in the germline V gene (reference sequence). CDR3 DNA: TGCAGTGTTGAGATCGGAGAAAAACTGTTTTTT. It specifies CSVEIGEKLFF.

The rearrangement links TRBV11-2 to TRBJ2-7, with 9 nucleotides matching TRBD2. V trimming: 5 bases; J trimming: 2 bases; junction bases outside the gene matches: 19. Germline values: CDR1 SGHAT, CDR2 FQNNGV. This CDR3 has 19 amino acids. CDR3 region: CASSRTRQAWTSATYEQYF. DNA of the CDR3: TGTGCCAGCAGCCGAACAAGACAGGCGTGGACTAGCGCGACCTACGAGCAGTACTTC.

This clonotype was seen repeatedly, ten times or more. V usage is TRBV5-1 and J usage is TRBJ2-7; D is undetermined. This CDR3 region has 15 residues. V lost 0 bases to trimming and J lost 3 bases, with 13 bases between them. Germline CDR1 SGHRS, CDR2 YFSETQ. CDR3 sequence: CASSLAAGSDYEQYF. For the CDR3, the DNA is TGCGCCAGCAGCTTGGCCGCAGGATCGGACTACGAGCAGTACTTC.

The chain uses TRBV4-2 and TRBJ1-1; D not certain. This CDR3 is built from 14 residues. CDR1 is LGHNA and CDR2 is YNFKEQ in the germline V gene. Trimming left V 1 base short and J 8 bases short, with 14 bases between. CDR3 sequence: CASSQVGQVGEAFF. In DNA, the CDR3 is TGTGCCAGCAGCCAAGTCGGCCAGGTAGGCGAAGCTTTCTTT.

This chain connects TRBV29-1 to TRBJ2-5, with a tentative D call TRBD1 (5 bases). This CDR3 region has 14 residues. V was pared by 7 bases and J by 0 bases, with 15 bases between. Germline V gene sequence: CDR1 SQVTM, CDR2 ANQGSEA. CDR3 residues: CSARRVRDQETQYF. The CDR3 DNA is TGCAGCGCCAGAAGGGTCAGGGACCAAGAGACCCAGTACTTC.

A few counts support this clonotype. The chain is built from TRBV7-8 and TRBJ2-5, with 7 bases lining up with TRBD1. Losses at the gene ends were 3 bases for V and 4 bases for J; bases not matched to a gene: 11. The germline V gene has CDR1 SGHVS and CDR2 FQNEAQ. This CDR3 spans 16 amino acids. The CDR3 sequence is CASSFSNRGSGETQYF. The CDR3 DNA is TGTGCCAGCAGCTTCTCGAACAGGGGTTCGGGAGAGACCCAGTACTTC.

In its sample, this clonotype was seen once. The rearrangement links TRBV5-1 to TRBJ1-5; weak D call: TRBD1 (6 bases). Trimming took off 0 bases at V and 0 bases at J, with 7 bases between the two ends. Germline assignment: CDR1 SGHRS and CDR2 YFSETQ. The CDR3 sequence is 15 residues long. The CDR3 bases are TGCGCCAGCAGCTTGGGGACAGTTAGCAATCAGCCCCAGCATTTT. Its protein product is CASSLGTVSNQPQHF.

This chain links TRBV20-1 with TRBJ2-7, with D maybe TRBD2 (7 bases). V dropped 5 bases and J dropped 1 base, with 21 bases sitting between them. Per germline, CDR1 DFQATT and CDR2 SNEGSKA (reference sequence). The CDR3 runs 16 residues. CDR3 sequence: CSAHPPGGAGSYEQYF. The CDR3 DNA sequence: TGCAGTGCTCACCCCCCTGGGGGGGCAGGGTCCTACGAGCAGTACTTC.

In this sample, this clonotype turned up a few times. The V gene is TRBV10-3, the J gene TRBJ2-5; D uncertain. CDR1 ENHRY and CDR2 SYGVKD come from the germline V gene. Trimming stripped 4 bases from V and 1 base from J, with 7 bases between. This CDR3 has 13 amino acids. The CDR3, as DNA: TGTGCCATCAGTGGGCACTCCCAAGAGACCCAGTACTTC. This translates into CAISGHSQETQYF.

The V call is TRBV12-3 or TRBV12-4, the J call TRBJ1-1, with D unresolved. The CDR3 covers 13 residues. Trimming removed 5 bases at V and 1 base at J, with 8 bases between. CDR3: CASSRARNTEAFF. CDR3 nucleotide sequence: TGTGCCAGCAGTCGTGCACGGAACACTGAAGCTTTCTTT.

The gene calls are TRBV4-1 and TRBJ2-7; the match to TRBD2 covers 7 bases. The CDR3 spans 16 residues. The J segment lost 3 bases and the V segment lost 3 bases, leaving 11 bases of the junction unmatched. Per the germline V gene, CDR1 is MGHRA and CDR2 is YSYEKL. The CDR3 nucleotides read TGCGCCAGCAGCCAGTCCTGGCTAGCGGAGTACTACGAGCAGTACTTC. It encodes CASSQSWLAEYYEQYF.

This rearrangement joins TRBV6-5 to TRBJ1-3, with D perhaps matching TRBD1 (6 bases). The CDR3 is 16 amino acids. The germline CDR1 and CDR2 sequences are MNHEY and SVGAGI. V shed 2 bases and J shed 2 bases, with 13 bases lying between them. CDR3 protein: CASSYRQGRAGNTIYF. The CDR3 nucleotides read TGTGCCAGCAGTTACCGCCAGGGGAGAGCTGGAAACACCATATATTTT.

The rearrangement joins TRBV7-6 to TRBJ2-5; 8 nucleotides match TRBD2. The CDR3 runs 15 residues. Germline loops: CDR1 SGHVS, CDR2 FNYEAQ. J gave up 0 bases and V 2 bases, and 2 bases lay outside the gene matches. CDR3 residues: CASSLQAGDQETQYF. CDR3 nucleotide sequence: TGTGCCAGCAGCTTACAAGCGGGGGACCAAGAGACCCAGTACTTC.

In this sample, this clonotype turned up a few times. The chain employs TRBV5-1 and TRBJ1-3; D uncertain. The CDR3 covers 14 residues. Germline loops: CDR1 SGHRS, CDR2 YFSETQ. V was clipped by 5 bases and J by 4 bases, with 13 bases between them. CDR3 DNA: TGCGCCAGCAGTAGGGAATCAGCCGGAAACACCATATATTTT. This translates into CASSRESAGNTIYF.

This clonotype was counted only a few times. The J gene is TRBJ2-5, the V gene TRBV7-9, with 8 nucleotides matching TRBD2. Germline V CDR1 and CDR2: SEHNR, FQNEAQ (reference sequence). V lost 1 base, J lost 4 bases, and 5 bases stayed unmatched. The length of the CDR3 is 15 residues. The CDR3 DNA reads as TGTGCCAGCAGCTTAGGAGGTGGGACTAGAGAGACCCAGTACTTC. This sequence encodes CASSLGGGTRETQYF.

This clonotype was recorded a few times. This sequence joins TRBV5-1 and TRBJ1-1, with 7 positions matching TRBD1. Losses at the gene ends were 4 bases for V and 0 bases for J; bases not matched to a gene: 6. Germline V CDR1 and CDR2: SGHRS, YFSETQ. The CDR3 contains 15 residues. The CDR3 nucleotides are TGCGCCAGCAGCGGTCAACAGGGGCTGAACACTGAAGCTTTCTTT. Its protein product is CASSGQQGLNTEAFF.

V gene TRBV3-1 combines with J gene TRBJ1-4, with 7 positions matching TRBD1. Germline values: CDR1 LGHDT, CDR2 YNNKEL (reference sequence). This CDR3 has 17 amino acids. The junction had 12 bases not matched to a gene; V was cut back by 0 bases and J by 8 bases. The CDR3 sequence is CASSQDKWTGGWEKLFF. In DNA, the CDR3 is TGTGCCAGCAGCCAAGATAAATGGACAGGCGGCTGGGAAAAACTGTTTTTT.

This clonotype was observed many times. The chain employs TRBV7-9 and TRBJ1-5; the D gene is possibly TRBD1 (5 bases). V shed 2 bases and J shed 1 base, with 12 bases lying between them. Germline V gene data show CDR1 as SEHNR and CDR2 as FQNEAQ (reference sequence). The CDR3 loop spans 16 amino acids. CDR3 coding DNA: TGTGCCAGCAGCTTATCTGGGGCTATAAGCAATCAGCCCCAGCATTTT. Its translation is CASSLSGAISNQPQHF.

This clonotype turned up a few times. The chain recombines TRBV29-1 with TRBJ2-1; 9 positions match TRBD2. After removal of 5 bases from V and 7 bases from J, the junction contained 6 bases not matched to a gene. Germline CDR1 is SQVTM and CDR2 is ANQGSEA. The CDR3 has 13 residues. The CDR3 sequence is CSVKAGGVNEQFF. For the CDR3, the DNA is TGCAGCGTTAAAGCGGGAGGAGTGAATGAGCAGTTCTTC.

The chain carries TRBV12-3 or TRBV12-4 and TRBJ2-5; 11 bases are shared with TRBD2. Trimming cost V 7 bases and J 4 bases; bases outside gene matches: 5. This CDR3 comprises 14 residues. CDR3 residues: CASTKTSGVETQYF. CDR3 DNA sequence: TGTGCCAGCACCAAGACTAGCGGGGTAGAGACCCAGTACTTC.